This T cell receptor (beta chain) is from a study of blood T cell repertoires in COVID-19. The CDR3 covers 15 residues. Germline V gene data show CDR1 as MNHEY and CDR2 as SMNVEV (reference sequence). The ends lost 5 bases at V and 2 bases at J; junction bases unmatched: 4. Method: immunoSEQ multiplex PCR; TCRdb's copy keeps in-frame clones and lacks some. The table includes more than 200,000 clones, nearly 90% detected once. This receptor was obtained from a man aged 25-45 years who had recovered from COVID-19. This rearrangement joins TRBV27 to TRBJ2-7; 12 nucleotides agree with TRBD2. Sequenced sample: PBMCs or T cells enriched from blood (not recorded which). The chain's CDR3 is CASSPRLAGAYEQYF. Written as DNA, the CDR3 is TGTGCCAGCAGTCCCCGACTAGCGGGAGCCTACGAGCAGTACTTC.